This TCR beta chain was identified in a study of blood T cells in healthy people across ages. Alongside a J-beta primer mix, a sample-barcoded 5' primer served in a second PCR lasting about 7 to 12 cycles. MiXCR was run by TCRdb on the 5' RACE reads, yielding one entry per CDR3 protein. The profile shows about 1.1 million distinct CDR3 sequences, less than 45% of them singletons. Every donor provided roughly 9.1 milliliters of peripheral blood. V was pared by 0 bases and J by 3 bases, with 3 bases of the junction left unmatched. This CDR3 spans 14 amino acids. Germline CDR1 is DFQATT and CDR2 is SNEGSKA (reference sequence).

The sequence was collected from a man between 18 and 35 years old in good health. The sequencing input was blood. The chain joins TRBV20-1 to TRBJ1-2, with 8 positions matching TRBD1. The CDR3 loop is CSARDVGQDYGYTF. The CDR3 nucleotides are TGCAGTGCTAGAGATGTGGGACAGGACTATGGCTACACCTTC.